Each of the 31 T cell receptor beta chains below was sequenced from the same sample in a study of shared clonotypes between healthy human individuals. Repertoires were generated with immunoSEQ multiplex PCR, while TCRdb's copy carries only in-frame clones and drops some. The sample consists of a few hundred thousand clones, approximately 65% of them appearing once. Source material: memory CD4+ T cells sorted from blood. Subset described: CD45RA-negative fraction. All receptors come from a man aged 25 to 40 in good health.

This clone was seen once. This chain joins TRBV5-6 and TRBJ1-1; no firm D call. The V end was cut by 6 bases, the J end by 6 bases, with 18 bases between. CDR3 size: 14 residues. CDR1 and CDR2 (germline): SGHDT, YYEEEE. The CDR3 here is CASISQALRAEAFF. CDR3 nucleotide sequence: TGTGCCAGCATCAGTCAGGCCCTGCGGGCTGAAGCTTTCTTT.

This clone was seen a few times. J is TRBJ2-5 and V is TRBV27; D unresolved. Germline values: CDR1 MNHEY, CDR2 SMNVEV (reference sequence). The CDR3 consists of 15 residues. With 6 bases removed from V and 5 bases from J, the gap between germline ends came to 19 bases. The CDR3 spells CASSPLSLGSETQYF. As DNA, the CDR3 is TGTGCCAGCAGCCCACTCTCTCTGGGGTCGGAGACCCAGTACTTC.

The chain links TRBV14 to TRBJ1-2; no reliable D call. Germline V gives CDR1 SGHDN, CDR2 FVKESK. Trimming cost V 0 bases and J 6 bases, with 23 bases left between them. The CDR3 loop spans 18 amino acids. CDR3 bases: TGTGCCAGCAGCCAAGAAGATCCCCTGAGGACGGTTCTGAATGGCTACACCTTC. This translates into CASSQEDPLRTVLNGYTF. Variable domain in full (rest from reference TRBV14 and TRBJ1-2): EAGVTQFPSHSVIEKGQTVTLRCDPISGHDNLYWYRRVMGKEIKFLLHFVKESKQDESGMPNNRFLAERTGGTYSTLKVQPAELEDSGVYFCASSQEDPLRTVLNGYTFGSGTRLTVV.

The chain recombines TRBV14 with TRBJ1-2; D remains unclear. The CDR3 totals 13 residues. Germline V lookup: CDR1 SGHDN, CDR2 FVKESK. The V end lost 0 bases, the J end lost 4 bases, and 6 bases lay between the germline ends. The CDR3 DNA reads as TGTGCCAGCAGCCAAGATAAGGGCTATGGCTACACCTTC. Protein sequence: CASSQDKGYGYTF.

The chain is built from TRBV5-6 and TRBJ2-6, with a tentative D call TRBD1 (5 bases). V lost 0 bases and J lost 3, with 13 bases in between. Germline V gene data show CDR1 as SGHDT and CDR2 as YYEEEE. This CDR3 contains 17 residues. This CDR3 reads CASSLVIAGIGANVLTF. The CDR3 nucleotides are TGTGCCAGCAGCTTGGTAATTGCAGGGATTGGGGCCAACGTCCTGACTTTC.

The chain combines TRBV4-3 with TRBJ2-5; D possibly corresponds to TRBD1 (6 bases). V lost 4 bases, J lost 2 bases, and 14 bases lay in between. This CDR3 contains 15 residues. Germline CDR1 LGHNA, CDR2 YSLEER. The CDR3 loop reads CASSRDRLLQETQYF. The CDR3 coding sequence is TGCGCCAGCAGCCGAGACAGGCTCCTTCAAGAGACCCAGTACTTC.

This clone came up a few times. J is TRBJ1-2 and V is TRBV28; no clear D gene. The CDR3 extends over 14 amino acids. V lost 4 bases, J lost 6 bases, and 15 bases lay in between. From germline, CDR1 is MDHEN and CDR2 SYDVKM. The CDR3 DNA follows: TGTGCCAGCAGTTGGGTTTTGGGTTTGGATGGCTACACCTTC. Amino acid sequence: CASSWVLGLDGYTF.

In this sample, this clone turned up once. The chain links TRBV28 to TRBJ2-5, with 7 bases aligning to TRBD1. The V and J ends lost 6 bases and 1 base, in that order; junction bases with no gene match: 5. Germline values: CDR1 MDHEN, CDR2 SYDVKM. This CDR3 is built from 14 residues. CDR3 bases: TGTGCCAGCAGCAACCGACAGGGCCAAGAGACCCAGTACTTC. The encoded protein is CASSNRQGQETQYF.

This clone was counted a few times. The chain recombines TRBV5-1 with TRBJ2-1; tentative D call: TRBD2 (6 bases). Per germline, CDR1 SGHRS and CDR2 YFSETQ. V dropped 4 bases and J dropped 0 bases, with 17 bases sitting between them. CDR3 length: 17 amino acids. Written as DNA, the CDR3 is TGCGCCAGCAGCCCTGGGACTCCTGCTAGCTCCTACAATGAGCAGTTCTTC. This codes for CASSPGTPASSYNEQFF.

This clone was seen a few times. In DNA, the CDR3 is TGCGCCAGCAGCCCGGGACTAGCGGGAGGCATATTCAACAATGAGCAGTTCTTC. Its protein is CASSPGLAGGIFNNEQFF. The rearrangement uses TRBV5-1 and TRBJ2-1, with 15 nucleotides matching TRBD2. V was pared by 4 bases and J by 5 bases, with 10 bases of the junction left unmatched. The germline V gene encodes CDR1 SGHRS and CDR2 YFSETQ. This CDR3 has 18 amino acids.

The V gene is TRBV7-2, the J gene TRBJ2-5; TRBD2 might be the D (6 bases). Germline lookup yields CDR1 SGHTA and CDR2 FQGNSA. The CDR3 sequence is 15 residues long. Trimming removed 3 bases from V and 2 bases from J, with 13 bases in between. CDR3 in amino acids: CASSFAILAQETQYF. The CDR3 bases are TGTGCCAGCAGCTTTGCTATACTAGCTCAAGAGACCCAGTACTTC.

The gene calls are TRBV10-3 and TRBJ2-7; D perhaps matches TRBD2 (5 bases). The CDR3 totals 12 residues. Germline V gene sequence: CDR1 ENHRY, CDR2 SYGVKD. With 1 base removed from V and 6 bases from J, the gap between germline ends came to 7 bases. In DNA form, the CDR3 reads TGTGCCATCAGTGAGTGGGAGAGCGAGCAGTACTTC. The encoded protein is CAISEWESEQYF.

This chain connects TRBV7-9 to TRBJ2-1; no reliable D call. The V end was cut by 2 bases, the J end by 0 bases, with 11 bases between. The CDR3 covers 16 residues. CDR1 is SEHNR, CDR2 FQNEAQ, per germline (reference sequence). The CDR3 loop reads CASSLSLASSYNEQFF. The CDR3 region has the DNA TGTGCCAGCAGCTTATCTTTGGCGAGCTCCTACAATGAGCAGTTCTTC.

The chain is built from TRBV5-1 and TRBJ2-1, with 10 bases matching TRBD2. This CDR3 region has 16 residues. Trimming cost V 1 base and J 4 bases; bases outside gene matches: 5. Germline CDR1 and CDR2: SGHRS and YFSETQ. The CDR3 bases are TGCGCCAGCAGCTTGAGTCCTAGCGGGAGTTACAATGAGCAGTTCTTC. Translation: CASSLSPSGSYNEQFF.

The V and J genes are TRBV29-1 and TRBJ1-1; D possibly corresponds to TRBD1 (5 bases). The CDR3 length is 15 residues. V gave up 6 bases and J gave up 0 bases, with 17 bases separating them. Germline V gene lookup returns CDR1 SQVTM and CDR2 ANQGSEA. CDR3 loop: CSVGKGWGMNTEAFF. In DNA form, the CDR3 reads TGCAGCGTCGGGAAGGGGTGGGGCATGAACACTGAAGCTTTCTTT. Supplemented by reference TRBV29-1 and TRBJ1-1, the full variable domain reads SAVISQKPSRDICQRGTSLTIQCQVDSQVTMMFWYRQQPGQSLTLIATANQGSEATYESGFVIDKFPISRPNLTFSTLTVSNMSPEDSSIYLCSVGKGWGMNTEAFFGQGTRLTVV.

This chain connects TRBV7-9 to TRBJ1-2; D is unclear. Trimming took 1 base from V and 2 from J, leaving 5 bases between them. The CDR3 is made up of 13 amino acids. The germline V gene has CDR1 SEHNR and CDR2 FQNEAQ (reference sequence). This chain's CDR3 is CASSLEGNYGYTF. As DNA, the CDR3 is TGTGCCAGCAGCTTAGAAGGGAACTATGGCTACACCTTC.

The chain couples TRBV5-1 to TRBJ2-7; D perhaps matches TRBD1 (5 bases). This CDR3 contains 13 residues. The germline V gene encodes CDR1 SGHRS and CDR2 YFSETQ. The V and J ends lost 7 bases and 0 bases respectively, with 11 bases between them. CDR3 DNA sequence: TGCGCCAGCCATACGGACAACTCCTACGAGCAGTACTTC. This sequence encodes CASHTDNSYEQYF. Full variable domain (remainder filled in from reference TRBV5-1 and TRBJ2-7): KAGVTQTPRYLIKTRGQQVTLSCSPISGHRSVSWYQQTPGQGLQFLFEYFSETQRNKGNFPGRFSGRQFSNSRSEMNVSTLELGDSALYLCASHTDNSYEQYFGPGTRLTVT.

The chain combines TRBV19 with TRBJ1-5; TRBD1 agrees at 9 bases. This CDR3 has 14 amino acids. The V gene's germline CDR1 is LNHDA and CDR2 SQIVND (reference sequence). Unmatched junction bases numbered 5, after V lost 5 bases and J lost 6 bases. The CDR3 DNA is TGTGCCAGTAGTTGGGGACAGGGAACTCAGCCCCAGCATTTT. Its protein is CASSWGQGTQPQHF.

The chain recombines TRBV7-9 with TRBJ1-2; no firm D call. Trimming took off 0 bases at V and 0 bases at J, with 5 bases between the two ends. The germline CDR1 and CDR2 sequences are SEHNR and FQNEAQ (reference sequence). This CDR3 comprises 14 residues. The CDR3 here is CASSLASANYGYTF. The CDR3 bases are TGTGCCAGCAGCTTAGCGTCTGCTAACTATGGCTACACCTTC.

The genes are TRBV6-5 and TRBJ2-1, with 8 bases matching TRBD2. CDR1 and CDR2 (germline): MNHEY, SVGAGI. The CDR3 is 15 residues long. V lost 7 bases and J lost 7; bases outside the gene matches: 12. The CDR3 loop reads CASTRGGGVINEQFF. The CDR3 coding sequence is TGTGCCAGCACCCGGGGGGGCGGGGTTATTAATGAGCAGTTCTTC.

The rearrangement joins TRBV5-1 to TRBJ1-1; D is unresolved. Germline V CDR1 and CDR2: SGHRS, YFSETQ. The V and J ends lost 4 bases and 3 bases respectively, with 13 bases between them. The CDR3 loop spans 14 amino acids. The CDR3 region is CASSPGQVDTEAFF. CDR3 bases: TGCGCCAGCAGCCCTGGGCAGGTGGACACTGAAGCTTTCTTT.

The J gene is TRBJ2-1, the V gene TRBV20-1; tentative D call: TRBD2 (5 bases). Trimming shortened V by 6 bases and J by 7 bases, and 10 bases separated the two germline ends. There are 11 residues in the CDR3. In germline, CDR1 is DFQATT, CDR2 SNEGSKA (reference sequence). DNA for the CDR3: TGCAGTGCCCGTCGCGGGAATGAGCAGTTCTTC. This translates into CSARRGNEQFF.

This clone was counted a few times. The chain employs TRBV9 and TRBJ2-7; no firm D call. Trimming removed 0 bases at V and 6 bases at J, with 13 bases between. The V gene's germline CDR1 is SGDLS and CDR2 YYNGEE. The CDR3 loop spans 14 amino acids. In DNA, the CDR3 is TGTGCCAGCAGCGTAGTAGATGGGCTATCCGAGCAGTACTTC. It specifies CASSVVDGLSEQYF. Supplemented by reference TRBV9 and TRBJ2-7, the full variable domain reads DSGVTQTPKHLITATGQRVTLRCSPRSGDLSVYWYQQSLDQGLQFLIQYYNGEERAKGNILERFSAQQFPDLHSELNLSSLELGDSALYFCASSVVDGLSEQYFGPGTRLTVT.

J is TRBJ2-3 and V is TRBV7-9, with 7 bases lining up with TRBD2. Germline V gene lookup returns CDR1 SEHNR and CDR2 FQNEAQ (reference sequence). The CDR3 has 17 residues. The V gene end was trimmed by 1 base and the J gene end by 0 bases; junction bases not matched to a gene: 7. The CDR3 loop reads CASSLGTVAGSTDTQYF. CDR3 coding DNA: TGTGCCAGCAGCTTAGGGACCGTAGCGGGTAGCACAGATACGCAGTATTTT.

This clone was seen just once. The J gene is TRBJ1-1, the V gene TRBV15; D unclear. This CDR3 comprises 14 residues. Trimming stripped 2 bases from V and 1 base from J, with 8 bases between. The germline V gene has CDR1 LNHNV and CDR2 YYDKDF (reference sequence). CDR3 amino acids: CATSRSKRNTEAFF. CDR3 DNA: TGTGCCACCAGCAGAAGTAAGAGGAACACTGAAGCTTTCTTT.

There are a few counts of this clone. CDR3 residues: CASSSPPVNTEAFF. DNA of the CDR3: TGTGCCAGCAGCTCACCGCCGGTGAACACTGAAGCTTTCTTT. This rearrangement joins TRBV7-8 to TRBJ1-1; D not resolved. This CDR3 is 14 amino acids long. Germline V gene lookup returns CDR1 SGHVS and CDR2 FQNEAQ. The V gene lost 4 bases and the J gene lost 0 bases, with 9 bases spanning the gap.

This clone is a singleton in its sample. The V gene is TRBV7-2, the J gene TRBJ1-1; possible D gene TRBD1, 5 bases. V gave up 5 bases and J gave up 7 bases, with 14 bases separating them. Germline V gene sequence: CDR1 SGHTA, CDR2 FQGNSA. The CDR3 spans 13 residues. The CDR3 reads CASSQIRDGEAFF. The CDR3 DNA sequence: TGTGCCAGCAGCCAAATCCGGGACGGTGAAGCTTTCTTT.

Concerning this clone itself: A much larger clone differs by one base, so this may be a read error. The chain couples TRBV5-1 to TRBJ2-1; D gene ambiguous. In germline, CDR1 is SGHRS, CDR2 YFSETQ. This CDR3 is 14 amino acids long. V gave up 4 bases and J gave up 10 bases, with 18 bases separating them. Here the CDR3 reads CASSIEPARAEQFF. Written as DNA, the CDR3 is TGCGCCAGCAGCATTGAACCAGCGAGAGCCGAGCAGTTCTTC.

CDR3 sequence reads: CASSDSQGDRVAYEQYF. CDR3 DNA sequence: TGTGCCAGCAGTGACTCCCAGGGGGACAGGGTCGCCTACGAGCAGTACTTC. The V gene is TRBV6-4, the J gene TRBJ2-7; TRBD1 matches at 9 bases. V was clipped by 0 bases and J by 2 bases; unmatched bases: 8. The CDR3 has 17 residues. Germline loops: CDR1 MRHNA, CDR2 SNTAGT.

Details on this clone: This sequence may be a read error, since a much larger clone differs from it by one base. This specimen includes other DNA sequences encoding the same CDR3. The CDR3 region has the DNA TGCGCCAGCAGCCCTTCCGGGGGATCAGGAAACACCATATATTTT. Translation gives CASSPSGGSGNTIYF. The chain couples TRBV4-3 to TRBJ1-3; tentatively, D is TRBD1 (5 bases). The germline V gene encodes CDR1 LGHNA and CDR2 YSLEER. Trimming took off 4 bases at V and 4 bases at J, with 14 bases between the two ends. This CDR3 is built from 15 residues.

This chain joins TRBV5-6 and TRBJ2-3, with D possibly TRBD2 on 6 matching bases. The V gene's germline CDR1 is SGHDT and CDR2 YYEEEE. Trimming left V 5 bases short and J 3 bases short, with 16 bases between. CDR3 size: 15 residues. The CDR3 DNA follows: TGTGCCAGCAGTATGGGACTGGGGAAGACAGATACGCAGTATTTT. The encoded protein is CASSMGLGKTDTQYF.